These 30 T cell receptor beta chains were all obtained from the same sample, sequenced in a study of blood T cell repertoires in COVID-19. The data were produced by immunoSEQ multiplex PCR, yet TCRdb's version contains in-frame clones alone and is incomplete. The sample includes around 300,000 clones, about 88% of them seen just once. Sequencing input: PBMCs or T cells enriched from blood (not recorded which). The source is a woman between 50 and 59 years old who had recovered from COVID-19.

V is TRBV30 and J is TRBJ2-2; D not certain. The CDR3 totals 12 residues. Germline V CDR1 and CDR2: GTSNPN, SVGIG (reference sequence). V lost 4 bases and J 1 base, leaving 4 bases between the germline ends. This CDR3 is CAWTGNTGELFF. CDR3 DNA sequence: TGTGCCTGGACGGGGAACACCGGGGAGCTGTTTTTT.

The CDR3 loop reads CASSLVWSKNNEQFF. In nucleotides, the CDR3 is TGTGCCAGCAGCTTAGTATGGAGTAAAAACAATGAGCAGTTCTTC. The chain uses TRBV7-9 and TRBJ2-1; D call uncertain. CDR3 size: 15 residues. Germline loops: CDR1 SEHNR, CDR2 FQNEAQ (reference sequence). The V and J ends lost 1 base and 5 bases respectively, with 12 bases between them.

V gene TRBV28 combines with J gene TRBJ1-2; D is ambiguous. The germline V and J ends were trimmed by 5 bases and 2 bases, with 9 bases remaining between them. Germline V lookup: CDR1 MDHEN, CDR2 SYDVKM. This CDR3 is built from 13 residues. The CDR3 DNA follows: TGTGCCAGCAGTCCCCCGGGGAACTATGGCTACACCTTC. Encoded protein: CASSPPGNYGYTF.

The chain has TRBV28 and TRBJ1-1, with unresolved D. CDR3 length: 14 residues. CDR1 and CDR2 from the germline V gene are MDHEN and SYDVKM. V was clipped by 6 bases and J by 0 bases, with 11 bases between them. CDR3 nucleotide sequence: TGTGCCAGCAGACGGCCGGGGATGAACACTGAAGCTTTCTTT. This translates into CASRRPGMNTEAFF.

The rearrangement uses TRBV2 and TRBJ2-2; 10 nucleotides align to TRBD1. Germline values: CDR1 SNHLY, CDR2 FYNNEI. V lost 6 bases, J lost 4 bases, and 8 bases stayed unmatched. The CDR3 consists of 16 residues. CDR3 nucleotides: TGTGCCAGCAGAGAGACAGGGGGCGCAAGCACCGGGGAGCTGTTTTTT. Amino acid sequence: CASRETGGASTGELFF.

V gene TRBV19 combines with J gene TRBJ2-3; the match to TRBD2 covers 9 bases. Germline CDR1 reads LNHDA; CDR2 reads SQIVND (reference sequence). This CDR3 contains 13 residues. With 8 bases clipped from V and 3 bases from J, the junction kept 3 bases outside the gene matches. CDR3 nucleotide sequence: TGTGCCAGTTCGAGCGGGAGGACAGATACGCAGTATTTT. It encodes CASSSGRTDTQYF.

The rearrangement joins TRBV30 to TRBJ2-1; no clear D. Germline lookup yields CDR1 GTSNPN and CDR2 SVGIG (reference sequence). The ends were cut back, 0 bases at V and 6 bases at J, with 9 bases in the middle. The CDR3 contains 13 residues. CDR3 coding DNA: TGTGCCTGGAGTGTACAGCAGATCAATGAGCAGTTCTTC. It codes for CAWSVQQINEQFF.

The chain combines TRBV7-2 with TRBJ1-3; no reliable D call. The germline CDR1 and CDR2 sequences are SGHTA and FQGNSA. V dropped 5 bases and J dropped 1 base, with 12 bases sitting between them. The CDR3 is 15 residues long. The CDR3 here is CASSPQVISGNTIYF. In nucleotides, the CDR3 is TGTGCCAGCAGCCCTCAGGTCATTTCTGGAAACACCATATATTTT. The full variable domain, completed using reference TRBV7-2 and TRBJ1-3, is GAGVSQSPSNKVTEKGKDVELRCDPISGHTALYWYRQSLGQGLEFLIYFQGNSAPDKSGLPSDRFSAERTGGSVSTLTIQRTQQEDSAVYLCASSPQVISGNTIYFGEGSWLTVV.

This clone was recorded at least ten times. The V call is TRBV19, the J call TRBJ2-7; maybe TRBD2 (6 bases). Germline CDR1 is LNHDA and CDR2 is SQIVND (reference sequence). The V end was cut by 3 bases, the J end by 6 bases, with 12 bases between. The CDR3 extends over 13 amino acids. The CDR3 protein is CASSIQGGSEQYF. DNA for the CDR3: TGTGCCAGTAGTATCCAGGGAGGAAGCGAGCAGTACTTC. Drawing the rest from reference TRBV19 and TRBJ2-7, the complete variable domain is DGGITQSPKYLFRKEGQNVTLSCEQNLNHDAMYWYRQDPGQGLRLIYYSQIVNDFQKGDIAEGYSVSREKKESFPLTVTSAQKNPTAFYLCASSIQGGSEQYFGPGTRLTVT.

This chain links TRBV2 with TRBJ2-1, with D possibly TRBD1 on 6 matching bases. CDR3 size: 13 residues. Deletions cut 7 bases from V and 6 bases from J, with 13 bases between. The germline V gene encodes CDR1 SNHLY and CDR2 FYNNEI. The CDR3 DNA follows: TGTGCCAGCAACTTTCAGGGGCGCAATGAGCAGTTCTTC. Translated, it gives CASNFQGRNEQFF.

The sample holds one count of this clone. This sequence joins TRBV9 and TRBJ2-5; 10 bases fit TRBD2. Trimming took 3 bases from V and 1 from J; bases not matched to a gene: 21. Germline V lookup: CDR1 SGDLS, CDR2 YYNGEE. This CDR3 is 21 amino acids long. The CDR3 sequence is CASSAAPGLAAYLPSQETQYF. CDR3 in DNA: TGTGCCAGCAGCGCTGCCCCAGGACTAGCGGCTTATTTACCCAGCCAAGAGACCCAGTACTTC.

The chain recombines TRBV11-3 with TRBJ1-5; D not certain. CDR3 length: 16 amino acids. Germline lookup yields CDR1 SGHNT and CDR2 YENEEA. V was cut by 2 bases and J by 0 bases, with 11 bases left in between. CDR3 sequence: CASSLSPGNSNQPQHF. CDR3 DNA: TGTGCCAGCAGCTTATCCCCGGGAAATAGCAATCAGCCCCAGCATTTT. Full variable domain (missing parts from reference TRBV11-3 and TRBJ1-5): EAGVVQSPRYKIIEKKQPVAFWCNPISGHNTLYWYLQNLGQGPELLIRYENEEAVDDSQLPKDRFSAERLKGVDSTLKIQPAELGDSAVYLCASSLSPGNSNQPQHFGDGTRLSIL.

The DNA of the CDR3 is TGCGCCAGCAGCCCAGGGGGCGCGGGGACTGAAGCTTTCTTT. Translation gives CASSPGGAGTEAFF. The V gene is TRBV5-1, the J gene TRBJ1-1; 8 nucleotides agree with TRBD1. This CDR3 contains 14 residues. Germline CDR1 reads SGHRS; CDR2 reads YFSETQ. V trimming: 4 bases; J trimming: 5 bases; junction bases outside the gene matches: 7.

The chain carries TRBV29-1 and TRBJ2-1; a weak D match, TRBD2 (6 bases). The V end was cut by 8 bases, the J end by 2 bases, with 16 bases between. CDR3 length: 14 amino acids. CDR1 is SQVTM and CDR2 is ANQGSEA in the germline V gene. CDR3 protein: CSSGKGLAYNEQFF. CDR3 sequence (DNA): TGCAGCTCAGGGAAGGGACTGGCCTACAATGAGCAGTTCTTC.

The J gene is TRBJ1-3, the V gene TRBV28, with D possibly matching TRBD1 (6 bases). Germline V gene sequence: CDR1 MDHEN, CDR2 SYDVKM. Deletions cut 6 bases from V and 0 bases from J, with 18 bases between. The CDR3 has 17 residues. DNA of the CDR3: TGTGCCAGCAGGACCACCAGGGGTCTAACCTCTGGAAACACCATATATTTT. This encodes CASRTTRGLTSGNTIYF.

The chain recombines TRBV7-2 with TRBJ1-2; TRBD1 matches at 7 bases. The CDR3 extends over 16 amino acids. After removal of 5 bases from V and 0 bases from J, the junction contained 9 bases not matched to a gene. CDR1 SGHTA and CDR2 FQGNSA come from the germline V gene. This chain's CDR3 is CASSAIWQGANYGYTF. DNA of the CDR3: TGTGCCAGCAGCGCCATCTGGCAGGGGGCTAACTATGGCTACACCTTC. The full variable domain, rest sourced from reference TRBV7-2 and TRBJ1-2, is GAGVSQSPSNKVTEKGKDVELRCDPISGHTALYWYRQSLGQGLEFLIYFQGNSAPDKSGLPSDRFSAERTGGSVSTLTIQRTQQEDSAVYLCASSAIWQGANYGYTFGSGTRLTVV.

The chain combines TRBV7-9 with TRBJ2-7; 10 nucleotides agree with TRBD2. The CDR3 is 14 residues long. V gave up 6 bases and J gave up 3 bases; unmatched junction bases: 5. In germline, CDR1 is SEHNR, CDR2 FQNEAQ (reference sequence). For the CDR3, the DNA is TGTGCCAGCAGGTCTAGCGGGAGAGGCTACGAGCAGTACTTC. It translates to CASRSSGRGYEQYF.

This clone was recorded once. The rearrangement uses TRBV11-1 and TRBJ2-7; 10 nucleotides match TRBD2. This CDR3 has 15 amino acids. J lost 5 bases, V lost 5 bases, and 9 bases had no gene match. Germline CDR1 SGHAT, CDR2 FQDESV (reference sequence). The CDR3 reads CASSPLAGKLNEQYF. The CDR3 nucleotides are TGTGCCAGCAGCCCACTAGCGGGAAAGCTGAACGAGCAGTACTTC.

The chain links TRBV3-1 (or the pseudogene TRBV3-2) to TRBJ2-1; tentative D call: TRBD2 (5 bases). Deletions cut 0 bases from V and 4 bases from J, with 13 bases between. Germline CDR1 and CDR2: LGHDT and YNNKEL (reference sequence). The CDR3 has 16 residues. The CDR3: CASSQDSQDLYNEQFF. CDR3 in DNA: TGTGCCAGCAGCCAAGATTCCCAGGACTTATACAATGAGCAGTTCTTC.

The V and J genes are TRBV5-1 and TRBJ1-2; 7 bases line up with TRBD1. V lost 1 base, J lost 8 bases, and 8 bases stayed unmatched. The CDR3 runs 14 residues. Germline V CDR1 and CDR2: SGHRS, YFSETQ. CDR3 protein: CASSLTSGQDGYTF. The CDR3 nucleotides read TGCGCCAGCAGCTTGACCTCCGGACAGGACGGCTACACCTTC.

The V and J genes are TRBV5-8 and TRBJ1-5; TRBD1 aligns across 7 bases. The V and J ends lost 0 bases and 0 bases, in that order; junction bases with no gene match: 3. This CDR3 contains 16 residues. Looked up from germline, CDR1 is SGHTS and CDR2 is YDEGEE. CDR3 loop: CASSLGQGRSNQPQHF. The DNA for the CDR3 is TGTGCCAGCAGCTTGGGACAGGGACGTAGCAATCAGCCCCAGCATTTT.

The chain carries TRBV7-9 and TRBJ2-7; the match to TRBD2 covers 10 bases. Trimming removed 5 bases from V and 6 bases from J; junction bases left unmatched: 7. CDR1 SEHNR and CDR2 FQNEAQ come from the germline V gene (reference sequence). The CDR3 contains 14 residues. The CDR3 is CASSPSGRASEQYF. For the CDR3, the DNA is TGTGCCAGCAGCCCGAGCGGGAGGGCTAGCGAGCAGTACTTC.

This clone was counted a few times. In DNA, the CDR3 is TGTGCCAGCAGACTAACCGGGACTAGCGGGAGCGGCTACGAGCAGTACTTC. It specifies CASRLTGTSGSGYEQYF. The chain uses TRBV5-5 and TRBJ2-7; 14 nucleotides align to TRBD2. This CDR3 has 17 amino acids. CDR1 and CDR2 from the germline V gene are SGHKS and YYEKEE (reference sequence). Trimming removed 5 bases from V and 3 bases from J; junction bases left unmatched: 10.

The chain is built from TRBV7-9 and TRBJ2-7; D not certain. The CDR3 length is 12 residues. Germline V gene lookup returns CDR1 SEHNR and CDR2 FQNEAQ (reference sequence). V lost 1 base to trimming and J lost 5 bases, with 6 bases between them. CDR3 sequence: CASSLVTDEQYF. In DNA form, the CDR3 reads TGTGCCAGCAGCTTAGTTACTGACGAGCAGTACTTC. Full variable domain (missing parts from reference TRBV7-9 and TRBJ2-7): DTGVSQNPRHKITKRGQNVTFRCDPISEHNRLYWYRQTLGQGPEFLTYFQNEAQLEKSRLLSDRFSAERPKGSFSTLEIQRTEQGDSAMYLCASSLVTDEQYFGPGTRLTVT.

V usage is TRBV5-4 and J usage is TRBJ2-2; 7 bases agree with TRBD2. J lost 1 base, V lost 4 bases, and 7 bases had no gene match. Germline CDR1 SGHNT, CDR2 YYREEE (reference sequence). This CDR3 spans 16 amino acids. The CDR3 coding sequence is TGTGCCAGCAGCACCTTAGCGGGCCTGAACACCGGGGAGCTGTTTTTT. Protein sequence: CASSTLAGLNTGELFF.

The chain couples TRBV6-2 or TRBV6-3 to TRBJ2-3; TRBD1 aligns across 7 bases. Germline CDR1 and CDR2: MNHEY and SVGEGT. The V gene end was trimmed by 2 bases and the J gene end by 3 bases; junction bases not matched to a gene: 5. CDR3 length: 15 amino acids. The chain's CDR3 is CASSYEGALTDTQYF. CDR3 DNA: TGTGCCAGCAGTTACGAGGGGGCTCTAACAGATACGCAGTATTTT.

This clone was counted between two and nine times. The V gene is TRBV30, the J gene TRBJ1-2; D might be TRBD1 (6 bases). Trimming took off 3 bases at V and 8 bases at J, with 22 bases between the two ends. Looked up from germline, CDR1 is GTSNPN and CDR2 is SVGIG (reference sequence). The length of the CDR3 is 15 residues. DNA of the CDR3: TGTGCCTGGAGGGCCCTCCAGACAGGTCGGAGAGGCTACACCTTC. Its translation is CAWRALQTGRRGYTF.

The gene calls are TRBV4-3 and TRBJ2-1, with 7 bases aligning to TRBD2. V shed 2 bases and J 6 bases; nucleotides not matched to a gene: 7. The CDR3 is 15 amino acids. Germline-derived CDR1 and CDR2 are LGHNA and YSLEER. The CDR3 protein is CASSQLGGSFNEQFF. CDR3 coding DNA: TGCGCCAGCAGCCAATTGGGCGGGAGTTTCAATGAGCAGTTCTTC.

The chain combines TRBV6-6 with TRBJ1-6, with 9 positions matching TRBD1. The CDR3 is made up of 16 amino acids. Per the germline V gene, CDR1 is MNHNY and CDR2 is SVGAGI (reference sequence). The V gene end was trimmed by 1 base and the J gene end by 14 bases; junction bases not matched to a gene: 12. DNA for the CDR3: TGTGCCAGCAGTTACTTCATCTCCGGGACAGGGACGGCCCTCCACTTT. Its protein product is CASSYFISGTGTALHF.

The chain carries TRBV7-8 and TRBJ1-5, with 8 nucleotides matching TRBD1. This CDR3 region has 13 residues. V lost 5 bases to trimming and J lost 5 bases; unmatched junction nucleotides: 2. Per germline, CDR1 SGHVS and CDR2 FQNEAQ. Here the CDR3 DNA reads TGTGCCAGCAGCCAGGACAGGGATCAGCCCCAGCATTTT. As protein: CASSQDRDQPQHF. The complete variable domain, with remaining parts taken from reference TRBV7-8 and TRBJ1-5, reads GAGVSQSPRYKVAKRGQDVALRCDPISGHVSLFWYQQALGQGPEFLTYFQNEAQLDKSGLPSDRFFAERPEGSVSTLKIQRTQQEDSAVYLCASSQDRDQPQHFGDGTRLSIL.